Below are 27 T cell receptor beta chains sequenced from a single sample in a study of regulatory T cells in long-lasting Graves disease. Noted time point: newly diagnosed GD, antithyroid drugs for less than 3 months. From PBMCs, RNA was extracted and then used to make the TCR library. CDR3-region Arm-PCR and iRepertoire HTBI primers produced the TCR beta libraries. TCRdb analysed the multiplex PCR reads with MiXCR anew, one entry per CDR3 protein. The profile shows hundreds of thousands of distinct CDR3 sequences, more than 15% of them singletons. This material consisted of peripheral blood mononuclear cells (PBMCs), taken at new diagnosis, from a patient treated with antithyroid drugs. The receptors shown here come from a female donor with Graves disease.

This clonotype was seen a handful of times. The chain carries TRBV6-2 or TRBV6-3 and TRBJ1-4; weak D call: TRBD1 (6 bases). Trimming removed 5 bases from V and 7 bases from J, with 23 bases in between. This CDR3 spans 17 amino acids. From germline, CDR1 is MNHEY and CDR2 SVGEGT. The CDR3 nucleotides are TGTGCCAGCAGTGAGCCGCCGAGGACAGACTTGGGTGAAAAACTGTTTTTT. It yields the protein CASSEPPRTDLGEKLFF.

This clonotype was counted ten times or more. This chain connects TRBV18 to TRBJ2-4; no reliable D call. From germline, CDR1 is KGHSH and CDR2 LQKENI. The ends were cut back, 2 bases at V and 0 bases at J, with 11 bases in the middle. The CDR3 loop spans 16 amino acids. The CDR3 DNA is TGTGCCAGCTCACCATTGGTAGACCTAGCCAAAAACATTCAGTACTTC. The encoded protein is CASSPLVDLAKNIQYF.

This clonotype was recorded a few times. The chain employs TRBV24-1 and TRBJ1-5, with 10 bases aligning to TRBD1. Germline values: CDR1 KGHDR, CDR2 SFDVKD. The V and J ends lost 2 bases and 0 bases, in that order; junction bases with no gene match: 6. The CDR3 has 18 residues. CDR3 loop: CATSDSGTGVPSNQPQHF. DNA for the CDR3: TGTGCCACCAGTGATTCCGGGACAGGGGTCCCTAGCAATCAGCCCCAGCATTTT.

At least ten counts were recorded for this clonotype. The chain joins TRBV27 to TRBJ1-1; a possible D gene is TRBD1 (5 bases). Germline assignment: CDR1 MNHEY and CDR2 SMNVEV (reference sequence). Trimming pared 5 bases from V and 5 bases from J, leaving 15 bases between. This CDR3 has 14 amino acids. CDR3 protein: CASSPAQRGTEAFF. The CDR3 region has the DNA TGTGCCAGCAGTCCCGCCCAACGGGGGACTGAAGCTTTCTTT.

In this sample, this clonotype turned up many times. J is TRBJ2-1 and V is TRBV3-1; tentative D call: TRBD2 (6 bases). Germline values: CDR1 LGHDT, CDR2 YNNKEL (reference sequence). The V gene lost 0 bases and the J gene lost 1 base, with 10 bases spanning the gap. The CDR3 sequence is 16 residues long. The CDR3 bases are TGTGCCAGCAGCCAAGACCACGGGACTTCCTACAATGAGCAGTTCTTC. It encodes CASSQDHGTSYNEQFF.

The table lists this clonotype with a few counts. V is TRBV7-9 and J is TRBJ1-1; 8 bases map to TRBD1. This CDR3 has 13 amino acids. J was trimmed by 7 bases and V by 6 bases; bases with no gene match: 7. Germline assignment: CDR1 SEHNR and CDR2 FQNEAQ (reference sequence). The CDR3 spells CASRKSGTGEAFF. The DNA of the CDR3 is TGTGCCAGCAGGAAATCCGGGACAGGTGAAGCTTTCTTT.

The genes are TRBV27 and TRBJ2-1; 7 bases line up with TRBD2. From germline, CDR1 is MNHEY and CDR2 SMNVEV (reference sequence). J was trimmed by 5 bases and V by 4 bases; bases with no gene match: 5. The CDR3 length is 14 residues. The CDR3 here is CASSSGTTHNEQFF. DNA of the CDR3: TGTGCCAGCAGTTCGGGGACTACCCACAATGAGCAGTTCTTC.

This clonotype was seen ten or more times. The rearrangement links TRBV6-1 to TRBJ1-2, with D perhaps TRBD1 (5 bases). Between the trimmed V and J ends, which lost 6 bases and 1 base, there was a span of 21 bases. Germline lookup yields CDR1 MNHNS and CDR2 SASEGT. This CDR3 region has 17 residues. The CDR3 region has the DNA TGTGCCAGCAGCGATAATGCTCCGGGGGTCCTTAACTATGGCTACACCTTC. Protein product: CASSDNAPGVLNYGYTF.

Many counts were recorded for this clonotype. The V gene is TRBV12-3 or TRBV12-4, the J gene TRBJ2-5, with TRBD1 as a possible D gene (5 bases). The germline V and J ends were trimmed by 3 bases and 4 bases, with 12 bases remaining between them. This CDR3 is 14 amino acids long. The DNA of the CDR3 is TGTGCCAGCAGTTTGGTGGGGCTATTAGAGACCCAGTACTTC. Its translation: CASSLVGLLETQYF.

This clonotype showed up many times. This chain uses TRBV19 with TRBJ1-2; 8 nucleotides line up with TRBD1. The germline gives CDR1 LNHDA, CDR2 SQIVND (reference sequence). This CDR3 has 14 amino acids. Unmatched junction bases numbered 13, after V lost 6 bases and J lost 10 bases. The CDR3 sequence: CASRTRRGLKTYTF. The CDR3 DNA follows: TGTGCCAGTAGGACCCGCAGGGGGCTTAAAACCTACACCTTC.

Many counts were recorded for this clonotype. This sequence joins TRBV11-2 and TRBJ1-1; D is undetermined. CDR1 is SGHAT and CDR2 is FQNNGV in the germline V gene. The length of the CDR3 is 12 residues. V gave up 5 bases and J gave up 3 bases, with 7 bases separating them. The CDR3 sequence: CASSPTHTEAFF. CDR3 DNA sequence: TGTGCCAGCAGCCCGACTCACACTGAAGCTTTCTTT.

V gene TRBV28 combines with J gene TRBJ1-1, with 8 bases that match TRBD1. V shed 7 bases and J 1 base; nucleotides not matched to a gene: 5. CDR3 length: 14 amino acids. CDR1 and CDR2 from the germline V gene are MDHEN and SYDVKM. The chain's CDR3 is CASTRTGPNTEAFF. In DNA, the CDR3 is TGTGCCAGCACCCGGACAGGGCCGAACACTGAAGCTTTCTTT.

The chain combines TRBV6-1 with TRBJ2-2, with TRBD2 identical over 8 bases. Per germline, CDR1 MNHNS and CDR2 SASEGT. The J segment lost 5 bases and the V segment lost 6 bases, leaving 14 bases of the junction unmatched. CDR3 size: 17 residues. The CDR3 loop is CASSPSRIAGRTGELFF. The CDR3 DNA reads TGTGCCAGCAGCCCAAGCCGAATAGCGGGAAGGACCGGGGAGCTGTTTTTT.

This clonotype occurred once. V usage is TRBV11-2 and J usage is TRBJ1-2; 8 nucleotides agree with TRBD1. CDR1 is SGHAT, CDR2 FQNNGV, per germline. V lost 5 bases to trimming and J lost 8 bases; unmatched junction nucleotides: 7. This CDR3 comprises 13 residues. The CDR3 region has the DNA TGTGCCAGCAGCCCCGGACAGGGTTTAGGCTACACCTTC. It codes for CASSPGQGLGYTF.

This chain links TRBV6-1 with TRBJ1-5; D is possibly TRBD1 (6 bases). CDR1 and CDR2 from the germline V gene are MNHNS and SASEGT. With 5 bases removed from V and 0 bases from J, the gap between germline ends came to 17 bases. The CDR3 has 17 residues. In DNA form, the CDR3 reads TGTGCCAGCAGTACTGGCTCCAACAGGGTTAGCAATCAGCCCCAGCATTTT. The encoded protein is CASSTGSNRVSNQPQHF.

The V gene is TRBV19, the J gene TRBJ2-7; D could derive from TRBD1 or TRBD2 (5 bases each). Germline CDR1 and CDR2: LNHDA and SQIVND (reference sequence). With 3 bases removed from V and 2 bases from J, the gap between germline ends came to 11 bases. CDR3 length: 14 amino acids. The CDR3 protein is CASSMSTGPYEQYF. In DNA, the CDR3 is TGTGCCAGTAGTATGTCTACGGGGCCCTACGAGCAGTACTTC.

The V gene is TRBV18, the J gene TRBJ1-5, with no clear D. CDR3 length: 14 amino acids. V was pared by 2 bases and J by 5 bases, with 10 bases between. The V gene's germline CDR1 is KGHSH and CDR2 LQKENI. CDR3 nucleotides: TGTGCCAGCTCACCATACGAAACCTATCAGCCCCAGCATTTT. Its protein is CASSPYETYQPQHF.

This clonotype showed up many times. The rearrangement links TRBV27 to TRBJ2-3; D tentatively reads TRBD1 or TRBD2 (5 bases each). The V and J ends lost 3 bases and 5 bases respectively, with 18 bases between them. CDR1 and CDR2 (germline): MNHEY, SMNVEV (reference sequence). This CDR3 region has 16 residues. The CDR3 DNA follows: TGTGCCAGCAGTTTGGGGGACGGTTTTAAAGTAGATACGCAGTATTTT. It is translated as CASSLGDGFKVDTQYF.

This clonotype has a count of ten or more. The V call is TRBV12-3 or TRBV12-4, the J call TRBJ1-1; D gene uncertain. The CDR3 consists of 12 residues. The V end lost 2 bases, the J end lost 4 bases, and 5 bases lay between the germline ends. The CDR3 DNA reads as TGTGCCAGCAGTTTAATGAGCACTGAAGCTTTCTTT. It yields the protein CASSLMSTEAFF.

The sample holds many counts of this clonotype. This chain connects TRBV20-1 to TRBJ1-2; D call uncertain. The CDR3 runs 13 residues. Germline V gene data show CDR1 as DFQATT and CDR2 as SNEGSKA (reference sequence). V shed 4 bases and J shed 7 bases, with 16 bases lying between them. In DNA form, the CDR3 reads TGCAGTGCTAAGAGGGAGAAGCTAGGTGGCTACACCTTC. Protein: CSAKREKLGGYTF.

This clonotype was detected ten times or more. DNA for the CDR3: TGCGCCAGCAGCTTGGTCTATATGGGACTAGCGGGGGGCTCCTACAATGAGCAGTTCTTC. This codes for CASSLVYMGLAGGSYNEQFF. The gene calls are TRBV5-1 and TRBJ2-1; 15 nucleotides align to TRBD2. The CDR3 loop spans 20 amino acids. Trimming cost V 0 bases and J 0 bases; bases outside gene matches: 7. Germline V CDR1 and CDR2: SGHRS, YFSETQ.

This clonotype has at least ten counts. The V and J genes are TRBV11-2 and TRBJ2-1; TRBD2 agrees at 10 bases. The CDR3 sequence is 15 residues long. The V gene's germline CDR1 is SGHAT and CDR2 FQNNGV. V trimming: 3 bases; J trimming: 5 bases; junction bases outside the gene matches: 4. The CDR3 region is CASSLSGRADNEQFF. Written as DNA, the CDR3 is TGTGCCAGCAGCTTGAGCGGGAGGGCCGACAATGAGCAGTTCTTC.

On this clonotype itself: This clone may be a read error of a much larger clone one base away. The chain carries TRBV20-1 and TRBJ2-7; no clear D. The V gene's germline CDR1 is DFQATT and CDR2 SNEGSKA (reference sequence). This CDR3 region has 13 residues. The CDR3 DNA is TGCAGTGCTAGAGAACTCACAGCCTACGAGCGGTACTTC. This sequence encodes CSARELTAYERYF.

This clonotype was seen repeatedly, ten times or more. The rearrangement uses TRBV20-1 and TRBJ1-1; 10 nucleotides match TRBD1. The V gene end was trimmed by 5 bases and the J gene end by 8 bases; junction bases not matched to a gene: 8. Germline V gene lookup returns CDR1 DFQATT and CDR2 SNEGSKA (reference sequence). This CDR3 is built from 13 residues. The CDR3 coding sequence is TGCAGTGCTGCTTGGAGGACAGGGGGGGAAGCTTTCTTT. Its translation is CSAAWRTGGEAFF.

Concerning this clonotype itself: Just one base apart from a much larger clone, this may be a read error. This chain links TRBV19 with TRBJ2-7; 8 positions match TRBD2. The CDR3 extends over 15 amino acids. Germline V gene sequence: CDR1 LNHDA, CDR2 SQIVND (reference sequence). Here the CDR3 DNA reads TGTGCCAGTAGTATCACTAGCGGAAGCTCCCACGAGCAGTACTTC. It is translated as CASSITSGSSHEQYF.

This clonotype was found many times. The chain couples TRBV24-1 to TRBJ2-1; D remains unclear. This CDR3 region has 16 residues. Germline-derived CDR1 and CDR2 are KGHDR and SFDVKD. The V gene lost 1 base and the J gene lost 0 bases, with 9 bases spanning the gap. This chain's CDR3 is CATSDLSESSYNEQFF. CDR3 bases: TGTGCCACCAGTGATTTAAGCGAGAGCTCCTACAATGAGCAGTTCTTC.

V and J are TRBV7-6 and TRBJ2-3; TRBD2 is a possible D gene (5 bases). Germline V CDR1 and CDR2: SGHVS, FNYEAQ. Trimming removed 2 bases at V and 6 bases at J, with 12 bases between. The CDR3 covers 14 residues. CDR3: CASSLRTSSDTQYF. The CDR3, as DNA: TGTGCCAGCAGCTTACGGACTTCCTCGGATACGCAGTATTTT.